Below, 21 T cell receptor beta chains from the same sample are listed, as sequenced in a study of blood T cells in healthy people across ages. With a J-beta primer mix and a sample-barcoded 5' primer, a second PCR ran roughly 6 to 11 cycles. TCRdb re-analysed the 5' RACE reads in MiXCR, keeping a single row per CDR3 protein. The sample holds about 640,000 distinct CDR3 sequences, roughly 53% seen once. The sequencing input was blood. The source is a man aged 60-69 years in good health.

This clonotype was found a few times. The V gene is TRBV7-2, the J gene TRBJ2-2, with 11 bases lining up with TRBD2. The germline V gene encodes CDR1 SGHTA and CDR2 FQGNSA. The trim removed 1 base at V and 2 bases at J, leaving 3 bases unmatched. The CDR3 consists of 17 residues. CDR3 in amino acids: CASSLGLAGINTGELFF. The CDR3 DNA reads as TGTGCCAGCAGCTTAGGACTAGCGGGGATAAACACCGGGGAGCTGTTTTTT.

This clonotype was counted between two and nine times. V is TRBV12-3 or TRBV12-4 and J is TRBJ2-5, with D unresolved. The CDR3 is 12 amino acids. V lost 4 bases and J lost 5, with 8 bases in between. The CDR3 here is CASSSSWETQYF. The CDR3, as DNA: TGTGCCAGCAGTTCCTCGTGGGAGACCCAGTACTTC.

The V gene is TRBV7-2, the J gene TRBJ2-5; 7 nucleotides match TRBD1. V lost 2 bases, J lost 1 base, and 7 bases stayed unmatched. The CDR3 has 16 amino acids. CDR1 and CDR2 from the germline V gene are SGHTA and FQGNSA. The CDR3 is CASSLSTGARQETQYF. CDR3 DNA sequence: TGTGCCAGCAGCTTAAGTACAGGGGCCCGCCAAGAGACCCAGTACTTC.

A word on this clonotype: Likely a read error: the CDR3 ends without its conserved phenylalanine or tryptophan. This chain links TRBV5-1 with TRBJ2-5; TRBD1 is a possible D gene (5 bases). CDR1 is SGHRS and CDR2 is YFSETQ in the germline V gene. Trimming took 4 bases from V and 3 from J, leaving 13 bases between them. This CDR3 has 14 amino acids. The CDR3 loop is CASSPDTAKETQYV. CDR3 nucleotides: TGCGCCAGCAGCCCGGACACGGCCAAAGAGACCCAGTACGTC.

The rearrangement joins TRBV5-1 to TRBJ2-1; perhaps TRBD2 as D (6 bases). CDR1 SGHRS and CDR2 YFSETQ come from the germline V gene. Trimming took off 5 bases at V and 10 bases at J, with 19 bases between the two ends. The CDR3 covers 14 residues. CDR3 residues: CASSRRGEVMEQFF. As DNA, the CDR3 is TGCGCCAGCAGTCGGCGGGGAGAGGTCATGGAGCAGTTCTTC.

This clonotype showed up just a few times. V and J are TRBV5-1 and TRBJ2-7, with D possibly being TRBD1 or TRBD2 (5 bases each). The V gene's germline CDR1 is SGHRS and CDR2 YFSETQ. V was cut by 2 bases and J by 7 bases, with 13 bases left in between. The CDR3 is 13 residues long. The CDR3 spells CASSFSSQGEQYF. In DNA, the CDR3 is TGCGCCAGCAGCTTCTCTAGCCAGGGAGAGCAGTACTTC.

The chain employs TRBV3-1 and TRBJ2-1; 7 positions match TRBD1. Germline CDR1 is LGHDT and CDR2 is YNNKEL (reference sequence). This CDR3 comprises 16 residues. The V gene end was trimmed by 3 bases and the J gene end by 3 bases; junction bases not matched to a gene: 8. This CDR3 reads CASSHTIDRVYNEQFF. Here the CDR3 DNA reads TGTGCCAGCAGCCACACAATCGACAGGGTCTACAATGAGCAGTTCTTC.

This clonotype was detected once. This chain links TRBV28 with TRBJ1-2; 9 nucleotides line up with TRBD1. Germline assignment: CDR1 MDHEN and CDR2 SYDVKM. The ends lost 2 bases at V and 5 bases at J; junction bases unmatched: 6. This CDR3 contains 15 residues. Here the CDR3 DNA reads TGTGCCAGCAGTTTAGCGGACAGGGGACTTTATGGCTACACCTTC. This codes for CASSLADRGLYGYTF.

V is TRBV3-1 and J is TRBJ2-3; no reliable D call. Germline CDR1 is LGHDT and CDR2 is YNNKEL (reference sequence). V lost 5 bases, J lost 3 bases, and 15 bases lay in between. This CDR3 has 15 residues. The CDR3 DNA is TGTGCCAGCAGCAATCATCAGGACCGGACAGATACGCAGTATTTT. It specifies CASSNHQDRTDTQYF.

The V call is TRBV12-3 or TRBV12-4, the J call TRBJ2-7, with 9 bases matching TRBD1. CDR3 length equals 15 residues. V lost 5 bases, J lost 5 bases, and 10 bases stayed unmatched. The CDR3 protein is CASSPRGTGRNEQYF. The CDR3 DNA sequence: TGTGCCAGCAGTCCCCGGGGGACAGGGAGGAACGAGCAGTACTTC.

The genes are TRBV12-3 or TRBV12-4 and TRBJ2-1; TRBD2 agrees at 9 bases. V lost 3 bases to trimming and J lost 6 bases; unmatched junction nucleotides: 6. The CDR3 loop spans 15 amino acids. CDR3 sequence reads: CASSLWSSGVNEQFF. DNA for the CDR3: TGTGCCAGCAGTTTGTGGTCTAGCGGGGTCAATGAGCAGTTCTTC.

This chain joins TRBV20-1 and TRBJ2-5; 9 nucleotides match TRBD1. Germline values: CDR1 DFQATT, CDR2 SNEGSKA (reference sequence). The CDR3 loop spans 14 amino acids. V dropped 0 bases and J dropped 5; count of bases not matched to a gene: 4. The CDR3 protein is CSAREGTGQETQYF. The CDR3 nucleotides are TGCAGTGCTAGAGAGGGGACAGGGCAGGAGACCCAGTACTTC.

The V gene is TRBV28, the J gene TRBJ2-7; the D call may be TRBD1 or TRBD2 (5 bases each). CDR1 is MDHEN and CDR2 is SYDVKM in the germline V gene. V lost 2 bases and J 0 bases, leaving 14 bases between the germline ends. The CDR3 contains 16 residues. The CDR3 loop reads CASSLLGTSSSYEQYF. CDR3 coding DNA: TGTGCCAGCAGTTTACTGGGGACCTCCAGCTCCTACGAGCAGTACTTC.

The rearrangement links TRBV28 to TRBJ2-1, with D possibly being TRBD2 (7 bases). This CDR3 region has 15 residues. Trimming took 2 bases from V and 7 from J, leaving 15 bases between them. Germline V gene lookup returns CDR1 MDHEN and CDR2 SYDVKM. The CDR3 DNA reads as TGTGCCAGCAGTTTAGGGGGGCGGGGAGGGAATGAGCAGTTCTTC. Translating it yields CASSLGGRGGNEQFF.

V gene TRBV10-3 combines with J gene TRBJ2-1; 7 nucleotides agree with TRBD2. The germline V gene has CDR1 ENHRY and CDR2 SYGVKD. Losses at the gene ends were 6 bases for V and 5 bases for J; bases not matched to a gene: 7. The CDR3 covers 14 residues. In DNA, the CDR3 is TGTGCCATCAGAGCCGCGGGGGACCACAATGAGCAGTTCTTC. Protein: CAIRAAGDHNEQFF.

The rearrangement links TRBV20-1 to TRBJ1-4; TRBD1 might be the D (5 bases). V was pared by 0 bases and J by 5 bases, with 13 bases between. The CDR3 length is 15 residues. Germline CDR1 DFQATT, CDR2 SNEGSKA (reference sequence). CDR3 residues: CSARDGAGPNEKLFF. In DNA, the CDR3 is TGCAGTGCTAGAGATGGGGCAGGGCCCAATGAAAAACTGTTTTTT.

V usage is TRBV6-1 and J usage is TRBJ2-3, with a tentative D call TRBD2 (6 bases). The CDR3 contains 13 residues. Trimming cost V 0 bases and J 10 bases, with 11 bases left between them. Germline lookup yields CDR1 MNHNS and CDR2 SASEGT. CDR3 sequence reads: CASSEARDVAQYF. Here the CDR3 DNA reads TGTGCCAGCAGTGAAGCGCGGGATGTTGCGCAGTATTTT.

The chain combines TRBV4-2 with TRBJ2-5, with 11 bases lining up with TRBD2. The V and J ends lost 4 bases and 4 bases, in that order; junction bases with no gene match: 11. This CDR3 is built from 17 residues. CDR1 LGHNA and CDR2 YNFKEQ come from the germline V gene. The CDR3 region is CASSPNLSGGARETQYF. The CDR3 nucleotides are TGTGCCAGCAGCCCCAACCTTAGCGGGGGGGCCCGAGAGACCCAGTACTTC.

The gene calls are TRBV6-5 and TRBJ1-2, with TRBD1 matching over 8 bases. This CDR3 spans 15 amino acids. Germline CDR1 MNHEY, CDR2 SVGAGI. The trim removed 2 bases at V and 1 base at J, leaving 3 bases unmatched. CDR3 loop: CASSYGTGDNYGYTF. In DNA form, the CDR3 reads TGTGCCAGCAGTTACGGGACAGGAGATAACTATGGCTACACCTTC.

The chain combines TRBV6-1 with TRBJ2-4; 7 bases map to TRBD1. Per the germline V gene, CDR1 is MNHNS and CDR2 is SASEGT. The junction had 8 bases not matched to a gene; V was cut back by 4 bases and J by 8 bases. The CDR3 spans 14 residues. Written as DNA, the CDR3 is TGTGCCAGCAGTGGAATAGACAGGGCGGACATTCAGTACTTC. Protein sequence: CASSGIDRADIQYF.

J is TRBJ1-1 and V is TRBV10-3; D possibly corresponds to TRBD1 (5 bases). Looked up from germline, CDR1 is ENHRY and CDR2 is SYGVKD. The CDR3 sequence is 14 residues long. V dropped 4 bases and J dropped 1 base, with 10 bases sitting between them. Written as DNA, the CDR3 is TGTGCCATCAGTGTGGAAAGGGGGAACACTGAAGCTTTCTTT. Amino acid sequence: CAISVERGNTEAFF.